This T cell receptor (beta chain) was profiled in a study of T cell repertoires in cytomegalovirus infection. TCRdb re-derived calls from the reads in MiXCR, one entry per CDR3 protein. This repertoire shows about 920,000 distinct CDR3 sequences, about 33% found once; its top ten account for 13%. This clonotype came up a few times. The antigen is not known. Germline CDR1 reads MNHEY; CDR2 reads SVGEGT. The CDR3 is made up of 14 amino acids. The V gene end was trimmed by 2 bases and the J gene end by 7 bases; junction bases not matched to a gene: 4. The input for sequencing was cultured CD8+ T cells from PBMCs, taken from culture after CMV antigen stimulation. The gene calls are TRBV6-2 or TRBV6-3 and TRBJ2-4; 8 positions agree with TRBD1. The TCR was taken from a human donor in good health (CMV status not recorded). Some clones in this sample may be carry-over from other donors' samples. For the CDR3, the DNA is TGTGCCAGCAGTTACGGACAGGGTCCGAACATTCAGTACTTC. Amino acids: CASSYGQGPNIQYF.